This TCR beta chain stems from a study of blood T cell repertoires in COVID-19. Study-level background: The origin of the acute and convalescent COVID-19 samples was the United States, Italy and Spain. T cells, B-cell-depleted T cells, or PBMCs provided the cDNA or gDNA that served as material.

Methods used by the authors: Reference gene primer amplification gave nucleated cell count estimates. Some clones are missing from TCRdb's copy, which holds only in-frame ones; the method was immunoSEQ multiplex PCR. V, J and clone size were drawn from that table, and D and trimming were deduced from the DNA. The table has 310,000 or so clones, roughly 86% seen once. CDR1 and CDR2 from the germline V gene are MNHEY and SVGAGI. The CDR3 loop spans 15 amino acids. V lost 6 bases and J lost 5, with 14 bases in between. This sequence joins TRBV6-5 and TRBJ1-6; a weak D match, TRBD1 (6 bases). The sequencing input was peripheral blood. The sequence was collected from a woman in her forties or fifties with acute or convalescent COVID-19. The CDR3 nucleotides are TGTGCCAGCAGAGTCGGGGCAGGGGATAATTCACCCCTCCACTTT. It is translated as CASRVGAGDNSPLHF.